This T cell receptor (beta chain) was captured in a study of sequential checkpoint blockade in melanoma. On the study more broadly: First-line arms were nivolumab then ipilimumab, or the reverse, randomized 1:1. TCRbeta immunosequencing was performed on DNA from roughly 99 pretreatment melanoma tumor samples. Twenty-two patients had matched tumor biopsies before treatment and at week 13 after nivolumab or ipilimumab alone. Study-wide findings and caveats: About 30 times likelier clinical benefit followed increased tumor T-cell fraction and clonality.

The data were produced by immunoSEQ multiplex PCR, yet TCRdb's version contains in-frame clones alone and is incomplete. The data contain 9,500 to 15,000 clones, approximately 27% of them seen just once; the ten biggest clones take up about 21%. In regard to this clone: Its target is not known.

Germline lookup yields CDR1 SGDLS and CDR2 YYNGEE. This CDR3 comprises 21 residues. Trimming stripped 4 bases from V and 2 bases from J, with 32 bases between. Sample treatment: randomized to nivolumab then ipilimumab (arm A) or the reverse (arm B). The starting material was tumor tissue (inferred from file names), obtained from a patient given nivolumab and ipilimumab in sequence. This clonotype originated in a human donor with melanoma. This chain joins TRBV9 and TRBJ2-3; D may be TRBD2 (7 bases). The CDR3 spells CASSLPRSGGERGGATDTQYF. CDR3 nucleotide sequence: TGTGCCAGCAGCCTCCCGAGGTCGGGGGGCGAGCGAGGAGGGGCCACAGATACGCAGTATTTT.